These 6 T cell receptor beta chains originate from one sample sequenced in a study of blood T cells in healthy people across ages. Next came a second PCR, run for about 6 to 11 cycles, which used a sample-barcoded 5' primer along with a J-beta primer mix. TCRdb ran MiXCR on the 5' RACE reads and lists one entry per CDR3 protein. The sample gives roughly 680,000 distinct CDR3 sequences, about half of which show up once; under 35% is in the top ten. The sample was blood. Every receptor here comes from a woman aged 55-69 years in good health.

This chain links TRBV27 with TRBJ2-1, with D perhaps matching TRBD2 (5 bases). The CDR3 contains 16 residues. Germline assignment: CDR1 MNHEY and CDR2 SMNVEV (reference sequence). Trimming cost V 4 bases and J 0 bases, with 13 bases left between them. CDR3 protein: CASSYWTGYSYNEQFF. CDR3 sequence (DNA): TGTGCCAGCAGTTATTGGACGGGGTACTCCTACAATGAGCAGTTCTTC.

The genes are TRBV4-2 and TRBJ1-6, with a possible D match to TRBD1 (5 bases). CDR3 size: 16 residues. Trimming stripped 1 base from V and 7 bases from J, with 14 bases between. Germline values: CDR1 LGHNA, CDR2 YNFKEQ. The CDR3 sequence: CASSQVPGPSNSPLHF. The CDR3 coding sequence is TGTGCCAGCAGCCAAGTGCCGGGGCCTTCAAATTCACCCCTCCACTTT.

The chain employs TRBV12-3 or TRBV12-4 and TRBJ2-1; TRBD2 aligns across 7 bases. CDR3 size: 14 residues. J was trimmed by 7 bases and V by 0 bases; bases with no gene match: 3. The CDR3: CASSLAGGRNEQFF. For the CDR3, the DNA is TGTGCCAGCAGTTTAGCGGGAGGGCGGAATGAGCAGTTCTTC.

The chain's CDR3 is CASSGTDHGYTF. For the CDR3, the DNA is TGTGCCAGCAGCGGTACAGATCATGGCTACACCTTC. V and J are TRBV13 and TRBJ1-2; D not certain. The CDR3 has 12 residues. The V gene's germline CDR1 is PRHDT and CDR2 FYEKMQ (reference sequence). V lost 5 bases and J 6 bases, leaving 10 bases between the germline ends.

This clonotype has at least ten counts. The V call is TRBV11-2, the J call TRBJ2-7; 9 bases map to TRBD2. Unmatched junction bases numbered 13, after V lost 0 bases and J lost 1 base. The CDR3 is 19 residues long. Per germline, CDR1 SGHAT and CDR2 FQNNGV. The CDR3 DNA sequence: TGTGCCAGCAGCTTAGATAGGGCTAGCGGGACCCGAGAATCCTACGAGCAGTACTTC. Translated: CASSLDRASGTRESYEQYF.

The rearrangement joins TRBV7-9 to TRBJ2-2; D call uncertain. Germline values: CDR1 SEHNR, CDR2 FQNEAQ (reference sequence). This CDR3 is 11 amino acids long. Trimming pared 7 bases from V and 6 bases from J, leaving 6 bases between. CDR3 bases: TGTGCCAGCACCCTATCCGGGGAGCTGTTTTTT. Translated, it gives CASTLSGELFF.